The rows below give T cell receptor beta chains drawn from one sample of a study of shared clonotypes between healthy human individuals. The assay was immunoSEQ multiplex PCR, and TCRdb's table has in-frame clones only and misses some. Seen here are about 2 million clones, roughly 96% observed once, and the top ten hold roughly 0.13%. The sequenced material came from naive CD4+ T cells sorted from blood. These receptors all come from a man between 18 and 29 years old in good health. Both conserved end residues are part of each CDR3. D genes are given only for firm matches. The size entry is marked missing in some rows and otherwise reads once, few, many or a size class.

J | size | V | D | CDR3 | DNA
TRBJ1-1 | NA | TRBV30 | NA | CAWSRDFSNTEAFF | TGTGCCTGGAGTAGGGACTTCTCGAACACTGAAGCTTTCTTT
TRBJ1-6 | NA | TRBV25-1 | TRBD1 | CASSADRSSYNSPLHF | TGTGCCAGCAGTGCGGACAGGAGCTCCTATAATTCACCCCTCCACTTT
TRBJ1-5 | NA | TRBV18 | NA | CASSPSEGFGNQPQHF | TGTGCCAGCTCACCCAGCGAGGGTTTCGGCAATCAGCCCCAGCATTTT
TRBJ2-2 | NA | TRBV11-2 | NA | CASRALGVETGELFF | TGTGCCAGCAGGGCGCTCGGAGTCGAAACCGGGGAGCTGTTTTTT
TRBJ2-2 | NA | TRBV6-1 | NA | CASTPKPSTGELFF | TGTGCCAGCACCCCTAAGCCCTCCACCGGGGAGCTGTTTTTT
TRBJ2-7 | NA | TRBV6-6 | TRBD2 | CASSYGGSYEQYF | TGTGCCAGCAGTTACGGCGGGAGTTACGAGCAGTACTTC
TRBJ1-2 | NA | TRBV4-3 | NA | CASSQDPLAGVYGYTF | TGCGCCAGCAGCCAAGACCCTCTCGCAGGGGTCTATGGCTACACCTTC
TRBJ2-7 | NA | TRBV7-6 | TRBD1 | CASSLVGQGSYEQYF | TGTGCCAGCAGCTTAGTGGGACAGGGGTCCTACGAGCAGTACTTC
TRBJ2-3 | NA | TRBV6-5 | TRBD2 | CASSYSGGAGDTQYF | TGTGCCAGCAGTTACAGCGGGGGGGCTGGAGATACGCAGTATTTT
TRBJ1-6 | once | TRBV10-3 | NA | CAISTQVSGNSPLHF | TGTGCCATCAGCACACAGGTCTCAGGGAATTCACCCCTCCACTTT
TRBJ2-3 | NA | TRBV4-1 | TRBD2 | CASSQGLAGGQDTQYF | TGCGCCAGCAGCCAGGGACTAGCGGGGGGCCAGGATACGCAGTATTTT
TRBJ2-3 | NA | TRBV11-3 | TRBD1 | CASSTGQGRIDTQYF | TGTGCCAGCAGCACCGGACAGGGGAGGATAGATACGCAGTATTTT
TRBJ2-3 | NA | TRBV7-9 | NA | CASSSPQGADTQYF | TGTGCCAGCAGCTCTCCCCAAGGGGCAGATACGCAGTATTTT
TRBJ2-1 | NA | TRBV9 | TRBD1 | CASSVGQGAQTNEQFF | TGTGCCAGCAGCGTTGGACAGGGGGCGCAAACCAATGAGCAGTTCTTC